A selection of T cell receptor beta chains follows, all from one sample in a study of read filtering for tumor transcriptome and immune sequencing. TCRdb itself ran the reads through MiXCR, one entry per CDR3 protein. This table holds around 60,000 distinct CDR3 sequences, approximately 20% found once. Sequenced: a population of CD138-negative cells sorted from bone marrow. The receptor source for this set is a donor at least 40 years old with multiple myeloma. The CDR3 runs from the conserved cysteine through the conserved F or W. The D gene is left open where the match is weak. Some rows mark clone size as missing; the rest say once, few, many or name a class of expanded clone.

abundance | j_gene | v_gene | d_gene | CDR3nt | CDR3aa
- | TRBJ2-3 | TRBV29-1 | - | TGCAGCGTTCCCTGGGCGAGCACAGATACGCAGTATTTT | CSVPWASTDTQYF
many | TRBJ1-6 | TRBV28 | - | TGTGCCAGCAGTTTACATATATCCCTCCACTTT | CASSLHISLHF
few | TRBJ1-5 | TRBV10-2 | - | TGCGCCAGCAGTGGGTCAGCTTACAATCAGCCCCAGCATTTT | CASSGSAYNQPQHF
many | TRBJ2-6 | TRBV29-1 | - | TGCAGCGTTCGAGTTAACTCTGGGGCCAACGTCCTGACTTTC | CSVRVNSGANVLTF
few | TRBJ2-2 | TRBV3-1 | TRBD2 | TGTGCCAGCAGCCGCCCAAGCGGGGGGGCCCCCGGGGAGCTGTTTTTT | CASSRPSGGAPGELFF
medium-sized | TRBJ2-1 | TRBV10-3 | - | TGTGCCATCAGCGAGGGGAGTTCCTACAATGAGCAGTTCTTC | CAISEGSSYNEQFF
medium-sized | TRBJ2-1 | TRBV7-2 | TRBD2 | TGTGCCAGCAGCCCCTGGACTAGCCCCAATGAGCAGTTCTTC | CASSPWTSPNEQFF
few | TRBJ1-1 | TRBV30 | - | TGTGCCTGGGGACGGCAAATGAACACTGAAGCTTTCTTT | CAWGRQMNTEAFF
many | TRBJ1-5 | TRBV6-2/TRBV6-3 | - | TGTGCCAGCACCCTCACGCGGGGAAAACAGCCCCAGCATTTT | CASTLTRGKQPQHF
- | TRBJ1-5 | TRBV24-1 | TRBD1 | TGTGCCACCAATCGGACAGGGGGAAGTCAGCCCCAGCATTTT | CATNRTGGSQPQHF